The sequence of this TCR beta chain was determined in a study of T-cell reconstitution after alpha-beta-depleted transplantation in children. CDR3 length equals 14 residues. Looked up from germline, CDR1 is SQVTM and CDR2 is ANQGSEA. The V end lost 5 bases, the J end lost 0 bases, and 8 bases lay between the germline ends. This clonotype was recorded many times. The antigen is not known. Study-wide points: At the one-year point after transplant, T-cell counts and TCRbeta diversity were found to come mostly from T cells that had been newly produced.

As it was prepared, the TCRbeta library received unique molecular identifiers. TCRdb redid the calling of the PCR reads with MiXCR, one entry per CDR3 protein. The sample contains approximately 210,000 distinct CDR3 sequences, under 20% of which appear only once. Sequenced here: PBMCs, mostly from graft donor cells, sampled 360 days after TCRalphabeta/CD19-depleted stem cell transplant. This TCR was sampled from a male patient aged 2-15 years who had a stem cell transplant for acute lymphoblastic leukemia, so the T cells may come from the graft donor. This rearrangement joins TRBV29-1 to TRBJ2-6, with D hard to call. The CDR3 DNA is TGCAGCGTTACCACTGACTCTGGGGCCAACGTCCTGACTTTC. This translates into CSVTTDSGANVLTF.